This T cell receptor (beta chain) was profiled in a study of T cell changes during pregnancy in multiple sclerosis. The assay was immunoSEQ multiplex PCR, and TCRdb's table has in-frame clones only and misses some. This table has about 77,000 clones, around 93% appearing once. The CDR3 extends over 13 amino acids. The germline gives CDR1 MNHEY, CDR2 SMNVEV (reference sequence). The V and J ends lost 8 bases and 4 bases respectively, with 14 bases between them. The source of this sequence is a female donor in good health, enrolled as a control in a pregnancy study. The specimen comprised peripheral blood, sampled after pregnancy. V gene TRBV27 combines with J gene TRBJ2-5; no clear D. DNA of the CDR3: TGTGCCAGCTCTCTGTCCTTCGGAGAGACCCAGTACTTC. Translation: CASSLSFGETQYF.